The entry that follows covers one T cell receptor (beta chain) sequence. Its antigen is still unknown. A junction boundary mismatches the germline segment, possibly from a read error. These data come from a study of T-cell reconstitution after alpha-beta-depleted transplantation in children. Germline V lookup: CDR1 SQVTM, CDR2 ANQGSEA. CDR3 length equals 12 residues. Whole-study results and caveats: The main origin of T-cell counts and diversity one year after transplant was newly produced T cells. Alpha-beta T cells about two months after transplant reportedly derived from several hundred expanded graft clones. Day-60 TCRbeta diversity that was high in some patients was derived from surviving recipient T cells and thymic progenitors.

During its preparation, the TCRbeta library received unique molecular identifiers. TCRdb re-analysed the PCR reads in MiXCR, keeping a single row per CDR3 protein. The sample contains approximately 520,000 distinct CDR3 sequences, around 10% of which appear only once. This clonotype was sampled from a female patient aged 2-9 years who had a stem cell transplant for aplastic anemia, so the T cells may come from the graft donor. The rearrangement joins TRBV29-1 to TRBJ2-1; no definite D call. Sequences were derived from PBMCs, mostly from graft donor cells, sampled 180 days after TCRalphabeta/CD19-depleted stem cell transplant. CDR3 bases: TGCAGCGCCCGCGAGCAAACAGATGAGCATTTCTTC. Protein product: CSAREQTDEHFF.